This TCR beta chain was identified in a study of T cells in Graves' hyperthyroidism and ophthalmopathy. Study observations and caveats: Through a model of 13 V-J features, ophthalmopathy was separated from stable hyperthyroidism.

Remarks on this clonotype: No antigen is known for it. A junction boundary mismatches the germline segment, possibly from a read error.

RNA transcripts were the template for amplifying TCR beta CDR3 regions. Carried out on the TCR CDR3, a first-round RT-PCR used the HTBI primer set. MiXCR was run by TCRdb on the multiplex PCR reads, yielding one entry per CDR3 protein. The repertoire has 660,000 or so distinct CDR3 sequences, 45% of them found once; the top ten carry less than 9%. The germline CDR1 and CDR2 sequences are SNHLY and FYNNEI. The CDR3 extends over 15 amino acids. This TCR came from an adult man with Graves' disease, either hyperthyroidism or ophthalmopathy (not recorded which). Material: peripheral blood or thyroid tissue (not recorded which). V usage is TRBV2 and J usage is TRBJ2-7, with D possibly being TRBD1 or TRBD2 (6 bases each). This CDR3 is CASREVGGGSYEQYF. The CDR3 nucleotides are TGTGCCAGCAGAGAAGTCGGAGGGGGATCCTACGAGCAGTACTTC.